Below are 28 T cell receptor beta chains sequenced from a single sample in a study of blood T cells in healthy people across ages. Through a sample-barcoded 5' primer and a J-beta primer mix, a second PCR was run for roughly 6 to 11 cycles. TCRdb used MiXCR to reprocess the 5' RACE reads, holding one entry per CDR3 protein. Seen here are some 890,000 distinct CDR3 sequences, about 27% observed once, and the top ten hold roughly 10%. The data were also submitted as part of a second study, on T cells of mothers and their children.

Sequenced sample: blood. The receptors originated from a woman between 35 and 50 years old in good health.

This clonotype was counted many times. The chain combines TRBV20-1 with TRBJ2-7; 7 nucleotides match TRBD2. Trimming removed 6 bases from V and 6 bases from J; junction bases left unmatched: 14. CDR3 length: 14 residues. The germline V gene has CDR1 DFQATT and CDR2 SNEGSKA (reference sequence). CDR3 residues: CSAQTRGEGSEQYF. CDR3 bases: TGCAGTGCCCAGACTCGAGGGGAGGGGAGCGAGCAGTACTTC.

This clonotype was detected only a few times. The V gene is TRBV2, the J gene TRBJ2-5; D is possibly TRBD2 (6 bases). Looked up from germline, CDR1 is SNHLY and CDR2 is FYNNEI. The CDR3 contains 14 residues. Between the trimmed V and J ends, which lost 8 bases and 5 bases, there was a span of 18 bases. DNA of the CDR3: TGTGCCAGCGTGCGGGGCATTGAGGTGGAGACCCAGTACTTC. This gives the protein CASVRGIEVETQYF.

This clonotype was seen a handful of times. In DNA, the CDR3 is TGTGCCAGCAGCGAACGAGAACAGGGTAACTATGGCTACACCTTC. It translates to CASSEREQGNYGYTF. The chain has TRBV2 and TRBJ1-2, with D possibly matching TRBD1 (6 bases). The CDR3 is 15 amino acids. Germline assignment: CDR1 SNHLY and CDR2 FYNNEI. V was pared by 6 bases and J by 1 base, with 15 bases between.

This clonotype has more than one count but fewer than ten. The V call is TRBV6-5, the J call TRBJ2-1; D is ambiguous. Germline CDR1 MNHEY, CDR2 SVGAGI. This CDR3 spans 15 amino acids. The ends were cut back, 2 bases at V and 6 bases at J, with 14 bases in the middle. The CDR3, as DNA: TGTGCCAGCAGTTACGGTCTAGAAAGGCCCAATGAGCAGTTCTTC. It yields the protein CASSYGLERPNEQFF.

This clonotype was detected a few times. The chain combines TRBV7-2 with TRBJ2-5, with D maybe TRBD2 (5 bases). The closer fit of TRBJ2-1 to the DNA end suggests the J call may be wrong. Germline-derived CDR1 and CDR2 are SGHTA and FQGNSA. This CDR3 contains 16 residues. The CDR3 DNA reads as TGTGCCAGCAGCTTAAGGTTGGACTGGTCCCAAGAGACCCAGTTCTTC. It encodes CASSLRLDWSQETQFF.

The chain is built from TRBV4-1 and TRBJ2-7, with TRBD2 as a possible D gene (5 bases). Trimming left V 7 bases short and J 0 bases short, with 13 bases between. This CDR3 contains 14 residues. CDR1 MGHRA and CDR2 YSYEKL come from the germline V gene. CDR3 residues: CASKTRVSSYEQYF. The CDR3 region has the DNA TGCGCCAGCAAAACGAGGGTCAGCTCCTACGAGCAGTACTTC.

The chain joins TRBV6-1 to TRBJ1-6; D remains unclear. V was shortened by 6 bases and J by 4 bases, with 25 bases between the two germline ends. In germline, CDR1 is MNHNS, CDR2 SASEGT. The CDR3 totals 19 residues. CDR3 in DNA: TGTGCCAGCAGCCAGGAGGGTCAAATTTCATGGGGATATAATTCACCCCTCCACTTT. This codes for CASSQEGQISWGYNSPLHF.

In this sample, this clonotype turned up a few times. Just one base apart from a much larger clone, this may be a read error. The V gene is TRBV9, the J gene TRBJ2-5, with a possible D match to TRBD2 (6 bases). The end of the DNA is better explained by TRBJ2-7, so the J call may be wrong. CDR3 length: 15 amino acids. CDR1 SGDLS and CDR2 YYNGEE come from the germline V gene. The CDR3 region is CAGSVSSSAGYEQYF. The CDR3 coding sequence is TGTGCCGGCAGCGTATCCTCTAGCGCGGGGTACGAGCAGTACTTC.

This clonotype appeared many times. This rearrangement joins TRBV30 to TRBJ2-7, with no clear D. This CDR3 is 11 amino acids long. V was trimmed by 3 bases and J by 4 bases, leaving 7 bases between them. The V gene's germline CDR1 is GTSNPN and CDR2 SVGIG (reference sequence). CDR3 sequence (DNA): TGTGCCTGGAGGGAAGGGTACGAGCAGTACTTC. Residues: CAWREGYEQYF.

In this sample, this clonotype turned up a few times. The rearrangement uses TRBV3-1 and TRBJ2-3, with 9 bases lining up with TRBD2. V dropped 4 bases and J dropped 3; count of bases not matched to a gene: 5. This CDR3 is 15 amino acids long. Germline CDR1 and CDR2: LGHDT and YNNKEL (reference sequence). For the CDR3, the DNA is TGTGCCAGCAGCCCCCGACTAGCGGCTACAGATACGCAGTATTTT. It codes for CASSPRLAATDTQYF.

The chain has TRBV4-1 and TRBJ2-1; 11 bases match TRBD1. The germline V gene encodes CDR1 MGHRA and CDR2 YSYEKL. The CDR3 totals 15 residues. V lost 7 bases, J lost 12 bases, and 14 bases stayed unmatched. The CDR3 protein is CASTEGQGAGGGQFF. The CDR3, as DNA: TGCGCCAGCACCGAAGGACAGGGGGCGGGCGGAGGGCAGTTCTTC.

This chain joins TRBV28 and TRBJ1-5; D unclear. Trimming cost V 7 bases and J 3 bases, with 10 bases left between them. The germline V gene has CDR1 MDHEN and CDR2 SYDVKM. This CDR3 is built from 13 residues. CDR3 amino acids: CASTEGNNQPQHF. CDR3 in DNA: TGTGCCAGCACAGAAGGTAACAATCAGCCCCAGCATTTT.

The chain is built from TRBV20-1 and TRBJ1-5; the D gene is possibly TRBD1 (5 bases). The CDR3 consists of 14 residues. V lost 5 bases and J 5 bases, leaving 16 bases between the germline ends. Germline loops: CDR1 DFQATT, CDR2 SNEGSKA (reference sequence). The CDR3 DNA sequence: TGCAGTGCTTCCCGGGGGGGGGTCGATCAGCCCCAGCATTTT. Protein sequence: CSASRGGVDQPQHF.

This clonotype was recorded a few times. Here the CDR3 reads CASSPGTDSTDTQYF. Here the CDR3 DNA reads TGTGCCAGCAGCCCCGGGACAGATAGCACAGATACGCAGTATTTT. The J gene is TRBJ2-3, the V gene TRBV3-1; TRBD1 aligns across 7 bases. The CDR3 is made up of 15 amino acids. Germline lookup yields CDR1 LGHDT and CDR2 YNNKEL (reference sequence). V lost 4 bases, J lost 0 bases, and 4 bases stayed unmatched.

In this sample, this clonotype turned up many times. This chain connects TRBV29-1 to TRBJ2-1, with D possibly being TRBD2 (6 bases). The V gene lost 3 bases and the J gene lost 9 bases, with 24 bases spanning the gap. The CDR3 loop spans 16 amino acids. CDR1 is SQVTM and CDR2 is ANQGSEA in the germline V gene. The CDR3 spells CSVESEGRGVIVEQFF. The DNA for the CDR3 is TGCAGCGTTGAGTCGGAGGGGCGTGGGGTCATTGTTGAGCAGTTCTTC.

This chain joins TRBV6-6 and TRBJ1-4; 8 nucleotides line up with TRBD1. The CDR3 extends over 14 amino acids. Germline loops: CDR1 MNHNY, CDR2 SVGAGI (reference sequence). The V and J ends lost 2 bases and 7 bases, in that order; junction bases with no gene match: 3. The CDR3 protein is CASSYQGAAEKLFF. The CDR3 DNA sequence: TGTGCCAGCAGTTACCAGGGGGCCGCTGAAAAACTGTTTTTT.

This clonotype came up a few times. The rearrangement uses TRBV6-1 and TRBJ2-1; 9 nucleotides align to TRBD1. CDR1 is MNHNS and CDR2 is SASEGT in the germline V gene. This CDR3 has 15 amino acids. Trimming took 7 bases from V and 4 from J; bases not matched to a gene: 8. The CDR3 DNA reads as TGTGCCAGCACCGCCGACAGGGGGGCTTACAATGAGCAGTTCTTC. Its protein product is CASTADRGAYNEQFF.

The rearrangement links TRBV20-1 to TRBJ2-2, with D unresolved. There are 13 residues in the CDR3. CDR1 and CDR2 (germline): DFQATT, SNEGSKA (reference sequence). The V and J ends lost 7 bases and 7 bases respectively, with 16 bases between them. The CDR3 DNA reads as TGCAGTGTTTCGGACGACATAGGCGGGGAGCTGTTTTTT. Its translation: CSVSDDIGGELFF.

A remark on this clonotype: An end of the junction does not agree with germline; a read error may underlie this. The gene calls are TRBV7-9 and TRBJ2-5; D gene ambiguous. Germline V gives CDR1 SEHNR, CDR2 FQNEAQ (reference sequence). The CDR3 sequence is 14 residues long. The CDR3 DNA reads TGTGCCAGCTGCTTACAAACCCTTCAAGAGACCCAGTACTTC. Residues: CASCLQTLQETQYF.

The chain combines TRBV5-1 with TRBJ2-1, with 10 nucleotides matching TRBD1. Germline values: CDR1 SGHRS, CDR2 YFSETQ. CDR3 length: 14 residues. With 5 bases clipped from V and 10 bases from J, the junction kept 9 bases outside the gene matches. Here the CDR3 reads CASRRQGADGEQFF. The DNA of the CDR3 is TGCGCCAGCAGACGACAGGGGGCAGACGGGGAGCAGTTCTTC.

This chain joins TRBV6-4 and TRBJ2-2, with D tentatively TRBD2 (6 bases). The V gene's germline CDR1 is MRHNA and CDR2 SNTAGT. Trimming pared 3 bases from V and 3 bases from J, leaving 8 bases between. There are 14 residues in the CDR3. This CDR3 reads CASSEGGHTGELFF. CDR3 DNA: TGTGCCAGCAGTGAGGGGGGACACACCGGGGAGCTGTTTTTT.

The rearrangement joins TRBV18 to TRBJ2-3; D call uncertain. With 4 bases removed from V and 4 bases from J, the gap between germline ends came to 15 bases. Germline V gene data show CDR1 as KGHSH and CDR2 as LQKENI. The length of the CDR3 is 15 residues. CDR3 sequence reads: CASSQSGSVADTQYF. The CDR3 nucleotides are TGTGCCAGCTCACAATCCGGGTCCGTAGCAGATACGCAGTATTTT.

This clonotype occurred a few times. The rearrangement joins TRBV5-1 to TRBJ2-5, with D tentatively TRBD1 (7 bases). The CDR3 spans 18 residues. Germline V gene lookup returns CDR1 SGHRS and CDR2 YFSETQ. V lost 4 bases, J lost 1 base, and 23 bases lay in between. The DNA of the CDR3 is TGCGCCAGCAGCCCGGAGGGGTACAGGGGAATGAGCCAAGAGACCCAGTACTTC. It encodes CASSPEGYRGMSQETQYF.

Points on this clonotype: With a much larger clone just one base away, this may be a read error. The CDR3 nucleotides read TGCGCCAGCAGCCTGGACAGGGGAGATTGCTACGAGCAGTACTTC. This translates into CASSLDRGDCYEQYF. The chain employs TRBV5-1 and TRBJ2-7, with TRBD1 matching over 9 bases. CDR1 and CDR2 from the germline V gene are SGHRS and YFSETQ. Trimming removed 4 bases from V and 3 bases from J; junction bases left unmatched: 8. The CDR3 spans 15 residues.

This clonotype appeared many times. This chain joins TRBV4-2 and TRBJ1-2; 8 bases are a match to TRBD1. This CDR3 region has 14 residues. V gave up 3 bases and J gave up 0 bases; unmatched junction bases: 0. Germline V gives CDR1 LGHNA, CDR2 YNFKEQ. CDR3 residues: CASSHRGPNYGYTF. As DNA, the CDR3 is TGTGCCAGCAGCCACAGGGGGCCTAACTATGGCTACACCTTC.

This clonotype was detected many times. Since a much larger clone is just one base distant, this may be a read error. This chain uses TRBV20-1 with TRBJ2-7; 9 bases match TRBD1. Trimming cost V 5 bases and J 3 bases; bases outside gene matches: 5. The CDR3 runs 13 residues. Germline CDR1 reads DFQATT; CDR2 reads SNEGSKA (reference sequence). The CDR3 DNA is TGCAGTGCTTGTCCGGGACAGGGCTACGAGCAGTACTTC. This sequence encodes CSACPGQGYEQYF.

Only a few counts were recorded for this clonotype. The chain is built from TRBV27 and TRBJ2-5; 8 bases fit TRBD2. CDR3 length: 18 amino acids. Germline V gene sequence: CDR1 MNHEY, CDR2 SMNVEV (reference sequence). Unmatched junction bases numbered 20, after V lost 6 bases and J lost 5 bases. This CDR3 reads CASSPKPGLGGPRETQYF. The CDR3, as DNA: TGTGCCAGCAGCCCAAAACCGGGACTAGGAGGGCCAAGGGAGACCCAGTACTTC.

J is TRBJ1-4 and V is TRBV7-6; 7 bases align to TRBD1. V shed 5 bases and J 5 bases; nucleotides not matched to a gene: 8. The CDR3 length is 15 residues. Germline V gene sequence: CDR1 SGHVS, CDR2 FNYEAQ. This CDR3 reads CASSPRDRTNEKLFF. In DNA, the CDR3 is TGTGCCAGCAGCCCAAGGGACAGAACCAATGAAAAACTGTTTTTT.